Listed below are T cell receptor beta chains from one sample, sequenced in a study of blood T cell repertoires in COVID-19. Sequenced by immunoSEQ multiplex PCR; TCRdb stores in-frame clones only, minus some. The table has 67,000 or so clones, around 85% seen once; the top ten hold 25% to 30%. Sequences were obtained from peripheral blood. The receptors derive from an older man with acute or convalescent COVID-19. Both conserved end residues are part of each CDR3. A D gene is named only where the DNA matches it firmly. Only some rows state a clone size, as once, few, many or a class for expanded clones.

J,V,size,D,DNA,CDR3
TRBJ2-1,TRBV18,once,TRBD2,TGTGCCAGCTCACCCACCGGGGCGGGAGGCCGGGATGAGCAGTTCTTC,CASSPTGAGGRDEQFF
TRBJ1-2,TRBV6-5,NA,NA,TGTGCCAGCAGTTACTCGTGGACAGACCTTAAAGGCTACACCTTC,CASSYSWTDLKGYTF
TRBJ1-5,TRBV27,NA,TRBD1,TGTGCCAGCAGTTCGTGGACAGGCGGCAGCAATCAGCCCCAGCATTTT,CASSSWTGGSNQPQHF
TRBJ1-1,TRBV6-2/TRBV6-3,NA,NA,TGTGCCAGCAGTTACCTGGGCGAGGGCACTGAAGCTTTCTTT,CASSYLGEGTEAFF
TRBJ2-5,TRBV7-2,NA,TRBD1,TGTGCCAGCAGCCCGGGGACAGGGACACAAGAGACCCAGTACTTC,CASSPGTGTQETQYF
TRBJ2-7,TRBV9,NA,NA,TGTGCCAGCAGCGTAGATAGGCAGGACGAGCAGTACTTC,CASSVDRQDEQYF
TRBJ2-5,TRBV9,NA,NA,TGTGCCAGCAGCGTAGATGGGGGCTCGTACCAAGAGACCCAGTACTTC,CASSVDGGSYQETQYF
TRBJ1-4,TRBV30,NA,NA,TGTGCCTGGAGAGGGAGTTCTAATGAAAAACTGTTTTTT,CAWRGSSNEKLFF
TRBJ2-5,TRBV29-1,NA,NA,TGCAGCGTTGCTCGCGGCCAAGAGACCCAGTACTTC,CSVARGQETQYF
TRBJ2-1,TRBV12-5,NA,TRBD1,TGTGCTAGTGGAACCGGGACAGGCGAGCGGATGGAGCAGTTCTTC,CASGTGTGERMEQFF
TRBJ2-6,TRBV7-3,NA,TRBD1,TGTGCCAGCAGCCGATTGACAGGGGCGGTTTCTGGGGCCAACGTCCTGACTTTC,CASSRLTGAVSGANVLTF
TRBJ1-2,TRBV10-3,NA,NA,TGTGCCATCAGTGAGACAGGACCCAACTACACCTTC,CAISETGPNYTF
TRBJ1-4,TRBV4-3,NA,NA,TGCGCCAGCAGCCAAGATCCCTTGGGAGGGGCTAATGAAAAACTGTTTTTT,CASSQDPLGGANEKLFF
TRBJ1-6,TRBV11-2,few,TRBD1,TGTGCCAGCAGCTTAGGGGACAGTTTACATAATTCACCCCTCCACTTT,CASSLGDSLHNSPLHF
TRBJ1-1,TRBV12-3/TRBV12-4,NA,TRBD1,TGTGCCAGCAGCACTGGACAGGGGGTGTCGGCTTTCTTT,CASSTGQGVSAFF
TRBJ2-7,TRBV19,NA,TRBD2,TGTGCCAGCAGTATATCGGGCGTGGCTAGCGGGTCCTACGAGCAGTACTTC,CASSISGVASGSYEQYF
TRBJ2-7,TRBV5-6,NA,NA,TGTGCCAGCAGCCATACATCGGGGGAGCAGTACTTC,CASSHTSGEQYF
TRBJ2-1,TRBV30,NA,TRBD2,TGTGCCCCTCCGGGTAGCGGGAATTCCTACAATGAGCAGTTCTTC,CAPPGSGNSYNEQFF
TRBJ2-2,TRBV7-2,NA,TRBD2,TGTGCCAGCAGCTTATCGGCGGGAGTGGCCGGGGAGCTGTTTTTT,CASSLSAGVAGELFF
TRBJ1-1,TRBV9,once,NA,TGTGCCAGCAGCGTAACCGGGAACACTGAAGCTTTCTTT,CASSVTGNTEAFF
TRBJ2-7,TRBV15,NA,NA,TGTGCCACCAGCAGTCGAGGGGGTCTGAGGGCCTACGAGCAGTACTTC,CATSSRGGLRAYEQYF
TRBJ2-2,TRBV28,NA,TRBD2,TGTGCCAGCAGTTTTCAGCGGGGGCACGGCACCGGGGAGCTGTTTTTT,CASSFQRGHGTGELFF
TRBJ2-1,TRBV7-3,NA,NA,TGTGCCAGCAGCTTAGGAGGTGCGGAGTTCAATGAGCAGTTCTTC,CASSLGGAEFNEQFF
TRBJ2-3,TRBV9,NA,NA,TGTGCCAGCAGCGTAGCGGGAAAAGATACGCAGTATTTT,CASSVAGKDTQYF
TRBJ2-5,TRBV19,once,NA,TGTGCCAGTAGTCCTGGGATAGCGGAACATGCTCCCCAGTACTTC,CASSPGIAEHAPQYF
TRBJ1-2,TRBV5-1,few,NA,TGCGCCAGCAGCTTGGTAGGGGTTGATGGCTACACCTTC,CASSLVGVDGYTF
TRBJ1-3,TRBV15,NA,NA,TGTGCCACCAGAGCGACAGGCAATTCTGGAAACACCATATATTTT,CATRATGNSGNTIYF
TRBJ2-1,TRBV7-8,NA,NA,TGTGCCAGCAGGTCCGGGTCGTATGAGCAGTTCTTC,CASRSGSYEQFF
TRBJ2-7,TRBV28,NA,NA,TGTGCCAGCAGTTACATCAGGGTCTACGAGCAGTACTTC,CASSYIRVYEQYF
TRBJ1-4,TRBV28,NA,NA,TGTGCCAGCAGTCCTAGGTTGTCCGATAATGAAAAACTGTTTTTT,CASSPRLSDNEKLFF
TRBJ2-2,TRBV30,NA,NA,TGTGCCTGGAGGGCAACAGGGCTGAACACCGGGGAGCTGTTTTTT,CAWRATGLNTGELFF
TRBJ2-7,TRBV19,NA,NA,TGTGCCAGTAGTATAGACCTCCTTAGCGAGCAGTACTTC,CASSIDLLSEQYF
TRBJ2-1,TRBV18,NA,TRBD2,TGTGCCAGCTCACCATTAACTAGCGGGAAAGAGCAGTTCTTC,CASSPLTSGKEQFF
TRBJ1-4,TRBV5-4,NA,TRBD1,TGTGCCAGCAGCTTGGACAGGGGTGGTGAAAAACTGTTTTTT,CASSLDRGGEKLFF
TRBJ2-5,TRBV29-1,NA,TRBD1,TGCAGCGTTGATGAACAGGGGTACGAGACCCAGTACTTC,CSVDEQGYETQYF
TRBJ2-3,TRBV7-6,once,NA,TGTGCCAGCAGCTTACTGGGCGGGATCGGTCCGAAGAGCGATACGCAGTATTTT,CASSLLGGIGPKSDTQYF
TRBJ1-1,TRBV27,NA,NA,TGTGCCAGCAGTCCGTTGGAGGGAGGAGCTTTCTTT,CASSPLEGGAFF
TRBJ1-6,TRBV2,once,NA,TGTGCCAGCAGTGTTATTCGGGGGAATTCACCCCTCCACTTT,CASSVIRGNSPLHF
TRBJ2-5,TRBV19,NA,NA,TGTGCCAGTAGTATTCCAAGCCCGAAAGAGACCCAGTACTTC,CASSIPSPKETQYF
TRBJ2-7,TRBV7-9,NA,TRBD1,TGTGCCAGCAGCTTAGAGGGGGCGAAATACGAGCAGTACTTC,CASSLEGAKYEQYF
TRBJ2-7,TRBV2,NA,NA,TGTGCCAGCAGCGTGGGTCCGGGATTATACGAGCAGTACTTC,CASSVGPGLYEQYF
TRBJ2-7,TRBV29-1,NA,NA,TGCAGCGTTGGGGGGACACCCGGATCACTCTACGAGCAGTACTTC,CSVGGTPGSLYEQYF
TRBJ2-5,TRBV5-6,NA,TRBD1,TGTGCCAGCAGCTTAGCACAGGGGGCGCGGGAGACCCAGTACTTC,CASSLAQGARETQYF
TRBJ1-5,TRBV15,NA,NA,TGTGCCACCAGCAGAGATTTTTCGCAGGGGAATCAGCCCCAGCATTTT,CATSRDFSQGNQPQHF
TRBJ2-1,TRBV5-1,NA,TRBD1,TGCGCCAGCAGCTTTTATGGGACAGGAGGGTCCTACAATGAGCAGTTCTTC,CASSFYGTGGSYNEQFF
TRBJ1-5,TRBV6-2/TRBV6-3,NA,NA,TGTGCCAGCAGTTACTCGGGCCAGGGCAATCAGCCCCAGCATTTT,CASSYSGQGNQPQHF
TRBJ2-2,TRBV6-4,NA,TRBD2,TGTGCCAGCAGTGACGGAGGGACTAGCGGGAGGGTTCATCGGACCGGGGAGCTGTTTTTT,CASSDGGTSGRVHRTGELFF
TRBJ1-2,TRBV12-3/TRBV12-4,NA,TRBD1,TGTGCCAGCAGACCCGGGACAGGGGATGGCTACACCTTC,CASRPGTGDGYTF
TRBJ1-2,TRBV11-2,NA,NA,TGTGCCAGCAGCGCAGGGGTAGACTATGGCTACACCTTC,CASSAGVDYGYTF
TRBJ2-1,TRBV28,NA,TRBD2,TGTGCCAGCAGTTCGATGGGACTAGCGGGAAGGAATGAGCAGTTCTTC,CASSSMGLAGRNEQFF